These T cell receptor beta chains were read from a single sample in a study of identical twins. TCRdb redid the calling of the 5' RACE reads with MiXCR, one entry per CDR3 protein. The data hold hundreds of thousands of distinct CDR3 sequences, with 15% to 20% observed a single time. These data were also filed under a second study, of T cells expressing NK-cell markers.

Sequenced material: PBMCs. These TCRs come from a woman aged 18 to 35 in good health. Each CDR3 is given with its conserved first and last residue. The order of the fields is CDR3 DNA, CDR3 protein, V gene, D gene, J gene, clone size. D genes are given only for firm matches. Where a row states a size, it is once, few, many or the class of an expanded clone; other rows omit it.

TGTGCCAGCAGCTATCCAAGGGACAGTCATAATGAAAAACTGTTTTTT | CASSYPRDSHNEKLFF | TRBV7-2 | TRBD1 | TRBJ1-4 | few
TGCGCCAGCAGCACAAATACAGGGGAGAACACTGAAGCTTTCTTT | CASSTNTGENTEAFF | TRBV4-3 | TRBD1 | TRBJ1-1 | NA
TGTGCCAGCAGTGAGGGTAGCGGGGAGTACAATGAGCAGTTCTTC | CASSEGSGEYNEQFF | TRBV2 | TRBD2 | TRBJ2-1 | NA
TGCAGCGTTGAGCTGACAGGGAGCAATCAGCCCCAGCATTTT | CSVELTGSNQPQHF | TRBV29-1 | TRBD1 | TRBJ1-5 | few
TGCAGCGTGGAAAGACAGGGCGGCGAGCAGTACTTC | CSVERQGGEQYF | TRBV29-1 | TRBD1 | TRBJ2-7 | once
TGTGCCAGCAACGGACACCTGAATCAGCCCCAGCATTTT | CASNGHLNQPQHF | TRBV6-1 | NA | TRBJ1-5 | NA
TGTGCCAGCAGCCTTTCCGGGACAGGGCAGAAGACCCAGTACTTC | CASSLSGTGQKTQYF | TRBV13 | TRBD1 | TRBJ2-5 | NA
TGTGCCAGCAGCCTGGGCGGAGGTGACAATGAAAAACTGTTTTTT | CASSLGGGDNEKLFF | TRBV7-8 | NA | TRBJ1-4 | few
TGCAGCGTGGAACAGGGGTGGGACGGGGAGCTGTTTTTT | CSVEQGWDGELFF | TRBV29-1 | TRBD1 | TRBJ2-2 | few
TGCAGTGCTACCGCCTCAGGGGGCTGGGGTGGCTACACCTTC | CSATASGGWGGYTF | TRBV20-1 | TRBD1 | TRBJ1-2 | NA
TGCAGCGTGCGAAACAGGGGACACTCTTACGAGCAGTACTTC | CSVRNRGHSYEQYF | TRBV29-1 | TRBD1 | TRBJ2-7 | NA
TGTGCCAGCAGCTCCGTTTCGTACAATGAGCAGTTCTTC | CASSSVSYNEQFF | TRBV5-5 | NA | TRBJ2-1 | few
TGTGCCACCAGCAGAGACATAGATCCCTCCTACGAGCAGTACTTC | CATSRDIDPSYEQYF | TRBV15 | NA | TRBJ2-7 | few
TGTGCCAGCAGTTTAGAAGGGTTGACCGGGGAGCTGTTTTTT | CASSLEGLTGELFF | TRBV12-3/TRBV12-4 | NA | TRBJ2-2 | few
TGTGCCAGCAGTTTCGGCAGGGGGTATAATTCACCCCTCCACTTT | CASSFGRGYNSPLHF | TRBV12-3/TRBV12-4 | TRBD1 | TRBJ1-6 | few
TGCGCCAGCAGCAAACGGGACGCGATAAACTACGAGCAGTACTTC | CASSKRDAINYEQYF | TRBV5-1 | NA | TRBJ2-7 | few
TGCGCCAGCAGCTTGCCGGCTAGCGGGGGGCCCACGAACACCGGGGAGCTGTTTTTT | CASSLPASGGPTNTGELFF | TRBV5-1 | TRBD2 | TRBJ2-2 | NA
TGTGCCAGCTCACCAACCCAAGAGACCCAGTACTTC | CASSPTQETQYF | TRBV18 | NA | TRBJ2-5 | many
TGTGCCAGCAGCTTAGGTTTAGGGGTCCCTACCCTGAATGAGCAGTTCTTC | CASSLGLGVPTLNEQFF | TRBV11-3 | NA | TRBJ2-1 | NA
TGTGCCACCAGCCCGACACAGGGGCTCAATCAGCCCCAGCATTTT | CATSPTQGLNQPQHF | TRBV15 | TRBD1 | TRBJ1-5 | few
TGTGCCAGCAGAGACAGGACAGAAGGAAACACCATATATTTT | CASRDRTEGNTIYF | TRBV12-3/TRBV12-4 | NA | TRBJ1-3 | NA
TGTGCCAGCAGTTACGCGCGATCCGCCGAGCAGTACTTC | CASSYARSAEQYF | TRBV6-5 | NA | TRBJ2-7 | NA
TGCTGTGCTAGAGGCCCTAGCGGGGGCGACAATGAGCAGTTCTTC | CCARGPSGGDNEQFF | TRBV20-1 | TRBD2 | TRBJ2-1 | NA
TGTGCCATCAGAGACCCCGGGGAGCTGTTTTTT | CAIRDPGELFF | TRBV10-3 | NA | TRBJ2-2 | few